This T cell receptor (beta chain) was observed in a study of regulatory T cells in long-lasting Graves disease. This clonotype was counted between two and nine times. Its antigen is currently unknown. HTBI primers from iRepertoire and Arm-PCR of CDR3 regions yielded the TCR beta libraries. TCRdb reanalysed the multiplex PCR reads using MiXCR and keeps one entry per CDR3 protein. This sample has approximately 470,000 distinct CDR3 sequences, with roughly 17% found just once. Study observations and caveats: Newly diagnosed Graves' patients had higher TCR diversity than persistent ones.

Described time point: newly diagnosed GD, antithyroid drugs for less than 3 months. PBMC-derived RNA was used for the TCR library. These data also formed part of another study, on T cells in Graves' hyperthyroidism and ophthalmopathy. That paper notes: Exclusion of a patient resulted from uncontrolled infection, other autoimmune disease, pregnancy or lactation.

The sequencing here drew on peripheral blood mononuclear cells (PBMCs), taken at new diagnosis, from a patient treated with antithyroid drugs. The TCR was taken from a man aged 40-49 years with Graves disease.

The CDR3 DNA reads TGTGCCAGCAGCCAAGGGCCAGGAGATGAGCAGTTCTTC. This encodes CASSQGPGDEQFF. This chain connects TRBV4-2 to TRBJ2-1; no reliable D call. This CDR3 is built from 13 residues. Trimming took off 1 base at V and 8 bases at J, with 9 bases between the two ends. CDR1 is LGHNA, CDR2 YNFKEQ, per germline.